This T cell receptor (beta chain) appears in the sequencing data of a study of regulatory T cells in long-lasting Graves disease. Study-wide findings and caveats: TRBV28 was favored in persistent disease, as were TRBJ1-2 and TRBJ2-5. Patients with persistent Graves' had lower TCR diversity than newly diagnosed patients.

Germline CDR1 LNHDA, CDR2 SQIVND (reference sequence). This CDR3 has 13 residues. V lost 6 bases, J lost 8 bases, and 9 bases stayed unmatched. According to the study, TCR beta libraries were built with iRepertoire HTBI primers and CDR3-region Arm-PCR. Original processing notes: Sequenced samples collectively carried some 60 TRBV and 15 or so TRBJ segments. TCRdb analysed the multiplex PCR reads with MiXCR anew, one entry per CDR3 protein. TCRdb, not the original authors, processed these V and J calls. The table has hundreds of thousands of distinct CDR3 sequences, 15% to 17% seen once; the top ten hold 22%. This clonotype was counted at least ten times. Its antigen remains unidentified. Noted time point: newly diagnosed GD, antithyroid drugs for less than 3 months. Researchers made the TCR library from RNA that was extracted from PBMCs. The authors drew 9 to 10 milliliters of peripheral blood into EDTA tubes.

The V and J genes are TRBV19 and TRBJ1-2; 7 nucleotides align to TRBD1. Specimen: peripheral blood mononuclear cells (PBMCs), collected at new diagnosis, from a patient treated with antithyroid drugs. The source is a female donor with Graves disease. The CDR3 DNA sequence: TGTGCCAGTAGCCCGACAGGGAAGTACGGCTACACCTTC. Translating gives CASSPTGKYGYTF.